Listed below are T cell receptor beta chains from one sample, sequenced in a study of blood T cells in healthy people across ages. TCRdb reprocessed the 5' RACE reads via MiXCR and lists one record per CDR3 protein. This table holds about 400,000 distinct CDR3 sequences, roughly half found once. The sequenced sample consisted of blood. These receptors were obtained from a man aged 55 to 70 in good health. The CDR3 runs from the conserved cysteine through the conserved F or W. The order of the fields is CDR3 protein, CDR3 DNA, J gene, D gene, V gene, clone size. The D gene is left open where the match is weak. Size tells how often a clone was seen (once, few, many) or the class of an expanded clone, and some rows leave it out.

cdr3_aa: CASSFAPAGGSFNEQYF
cdr3_nt: TGCGCCAGCAGCTTTGCCCCCGCCGGCGGGAGTTTCAACGAGCAGTACTTC
j_call: TRBJ2-7
d_call: TRBD2
v_call: TRBV5-1
clone_size: many

cdr3_aa: CAIRGVSTDTQYF
cdr3_nt: TGTGCCATCAGAGGAGTTAGCACAGATACGCAGTATTTT
j_call: TRBJ2-3
d_call: -
v_call: TRBV10-3
clone_size: few

cdr3_aa: CASSQDPRASGAYEQFF
cdr3_nt: TGTGCCAGCAGCCAAGATCCCCGGGCTAGCGGGGCCTATGAGCAGTTCTTC
j_call: TRBJ2-1
d_call: TRBD2
v_call: TRBV4-2
clone_size: -

cdr3_aa: CSVEVGGQGGYTF
cdr3_nt: TGCAGCGTTGAAGTCGGGGGACAGGGAGGCTACACCTTC
j_call: TRBJ1-2
d_call: TRBD1
v_call: TRBV29-1
clone_size: -

cdr3_aa: CASSYPGFYGYTF
cdr3_nt: TGTGCCAGCAGTTACCCGGGTTTCTATGGCTACACCTTC
j_call: TRBJ1-2
d_call: -
v_call: TRBV6-6
clone_size: -

cdr3_aa: CASSLAGVTEAFF
cdr3_nt: TGTGCCAGCAGCTTGGCGGGGGTTACTGAAGCTTTCTTT
j_call: TRBJ1-1
d_call: -
v_call: TRBV5-6
clone_size: -

cdr3_aa: CSARDLISERVSQYF
cdr3_nt: TGCAGTGCTAGAGATCTAATCTCCGAAAGGGTGTCCCAGTACTTC
j_call: TRBJ2-5
d_call: -
v_call: TRBV20-1
clone_size: -

cdr3_aa: CASSPPGQYNEQFF
cdr3_nt: TGTGCCAGCTCCCCCCCGGGACAGTACAATGAGCAGTTCTTC
j_call: TRBJ2-1
d_call: TRBD1
v_call: TRBV11-2
clone_size: -

cdr3_aa: CAWGIGTGELFF
cdr3_nt: TGTGCCTGGGGGATAGGGACAGGGGAGCTGTTTTTT
j_call: TRBJ2-2
d_call: -
v_call: TRBV30
clone_size: once

cdr3_aa: CATSEYRGLGEQFF
cdr3_nt: TGTGCCACCAGTGAGTACAGGGGATTGGGTGAGCAGTTCTTC
j_call: TRBJ2-1
d_call: TRBD1
v_call: TRBV24-1
clone_size: -

cdr3_aa: CAWSVPSMTNYGYTF
cdr3_nt: TGTGCCTGGAGTGTACCCTCGATGACTAACTATGGCTACACCTTC
j_call: TRBJ1-2
d_call: -
v_call: TRBV30
clone_size: -

cdr3_aa: CATSGRGGDNEQFF
cdr3_nt: TGTGCCACCAGTGGAAGGGGGGGGGACAATGAGCAGTTCTTC
j_call: TRBJ2-1
d_call: -
v_call: TRBV24-1
clone_size: -

cdr3_aa: CASSQGVGQRGRPGDTQYF
cdr3_nt: TGTGCCAGCAGCCAAGGAGTAGGGCAGCGGGGGAGACCTGGGGATACGCAGTATTTT
j_call: TRBJ2-3
d_call: TRBD2
v_call: TRBV3-1
clone_size: few

cdr3_aa: CASSLGQPSGGQPQHF
cdr3_nt: TGTGCCAGCAGTTTAGGACAGCCATCCGGTGGTCAGCCCCAGCATTTT
j_call: TRBJ1-5
d_call: -
v_call: TRBV12-3/TRBV12-4
clone_size: -

cdr3_aa: CSATFGLAGTDTQYF
cdr3_nt: TGCAGTGCCACCTTCGGACTAGCGGGCACAGATACGCAGTATTTT
j_call: TRBJ2-3
d_call: TRBD2
v_call: TRBV20-1
clone_size: few

cdr3_aa: CASSLLGREQYF
cdr3_nt: TGTGCCAGCAGCTTATTGGGGCGAGAGCAGTACTTC
j_call: TRBJ2-7
d_call: -
v_call: TRBV7-9
clone_size: -

cdr3_aa: CASSIRTGNTEAFF
cdr3_nt: TGTGCCAGCAGCATAAGGACAGGGAACACTGAAGCTTTCTTT
j_call: TRBJ1-1
d_call: TRBD1
v_call: TRBV7-2
clone_size: -